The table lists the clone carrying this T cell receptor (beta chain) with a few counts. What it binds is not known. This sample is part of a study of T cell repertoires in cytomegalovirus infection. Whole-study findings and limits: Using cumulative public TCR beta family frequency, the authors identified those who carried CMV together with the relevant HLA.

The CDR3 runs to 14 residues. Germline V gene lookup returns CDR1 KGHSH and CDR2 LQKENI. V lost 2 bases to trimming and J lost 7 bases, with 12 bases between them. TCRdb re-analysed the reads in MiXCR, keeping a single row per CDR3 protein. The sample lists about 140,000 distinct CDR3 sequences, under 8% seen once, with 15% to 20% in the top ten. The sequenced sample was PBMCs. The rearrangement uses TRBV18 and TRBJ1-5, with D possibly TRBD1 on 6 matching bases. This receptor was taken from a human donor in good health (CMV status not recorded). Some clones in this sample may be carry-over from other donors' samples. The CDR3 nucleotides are TGTGCCAGCTCACCATCAGGGGATAGACAGCCCCAGCATTTT. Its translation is CASSPSGDRQPQHF.